A single sample gave rise to the 9 T cell receptor beta chains below, sequenced in a study of shared clonotypes between healthy human individuals. Generated by immunoSEQ multiplex PCR, the TCRdb table keeps only in-frame clones and is missing some. This table has 2,500,000 or so clones, more than 90% appearing once. The sample comprised naive CD4+ T cells sorted from blood. Subset denoted: CD45RA+ positively selected. The source of these receptors is a man aged 18 to 35 in good health.

In its sample, this clone was seen a few times. The sample has other DNA sequences that encode this CDR3 too. The chain is built from TRBV28 and TRBJ1-5, with 10 bases fitting TRBD1. With V trimmed by 6 bases and J by 4 bases, 6 bases remained unmatched. This CDR3 spans 15 amino acids. The germline V gene has CDR1 MDHEN and CDR2 SYDVKM. The CDR3 is CASSPTGGGNQPQHF. The CDR3 DNA sequence: TGTGCCAGCAGCCCGACAGGGGGCGGGAATCAGCCCCAGCATTTT.

This chain links TRBV10-3 with TRBJ2-2, with D maybe TRBD1 (6 bases). The V gene lost 10 bases and the J gene lost 2 bases, with 14 bases spanning the gap. Germline V CDR1 and CDR2: ENHRY, SYGVKD. CDR3 size: 14 residues. CDR3 sequence reads: CATQQGPNTGELFF. The CDR3 coding sequence is TGTGCCACCCAACAGGGACCAAACACCGGGGAGCTGTTTTTT.

A note on this clone: Other DNA sequences within the sample encode an identical CDR3. The V and J genes are TRBV29-1 and TRBJ2-5; the match to TRBD2 covers 7 bases. The V segment lost 6 bases and the J segment 5 bases; nucleotides outside the gene matches: 0. The CDR3 is 10 residues long. Germline CDR1 SQVTM, CDR2 ANQGSEA. This CDR3 is CSVGGETQYF. The CDR3 DNA reads as TGCAGCGTGGGAGGGGAGACCCAGTACTTC.

To note about this clone: Other DNA sequences in this specimen translate into the identical CDR3. The chain links TRBV9 to TRBJ1-1; D is uncertain. Trimming took 2 bases from V and 0 from J, leaving 8 bases between them. The V gene's germline CDR1 is SGDLS and CDR2 YYNGEE. The CDR3 is 14 residues long. CDR3: CASSVGPLNTEAFF. Written as DNA, the CDR3 is TGTGCCAGCAGCGTGGGCCCGCTGAACACTGAAGCTTTCTTT.

This chain links TRBV5-1 with TRBJ1-4, with 8 nucleotides matching TRBD1. The CDR3 has 16 residues. Germline values: CDR1 SGHRS, CDR2 YFSETQ. V dropped 2 bases and J dropped 3; count of bases not matched to a gene: 6. The CDR3 reads CASSLGQGPANEKLFF. DNA of the CDR3: TGCGCCAGCAGCTTAGGACAGGGTCCAGCTAATGAAAAACTGTTTTTT.

V gene TRBV14 combines with J gene TRBJ2-7; tentative D call: TRBD1 (6 bases). Germline loops: CDR1 SGHDN, CDR2 FVKESK. This CDR3 has 14 residues. Trimming stripped 2 bases from V and 7 bases from J, with 15 bases between. The CDR3: CASSQLNRVGEQYF. For the CDR3, the DNA is TGTGCCAGCAGCCAACTAAACAGGGTGGGGGAGCAGTACTTC.

This clone showed up just a few times. Other DNA sequences in the same sample also yield this CDR3. This rearrangement joins TRBV7-9 to TRBJ2-7, with D maybe TRBD1 (5 bases). V lost 3 bases to trimming and J lost 0 bases, with 6 bases between them. The CDR3 has 13 residues. In germline, CDR1 is SEHNR, CDR2 FQNEAQ (reference sequence). CDR3 sequence: CASSLDISYEQYF. DNA for the CDR3: TGTGCCAGCAGCTTGGACATCTCCTACGAGCAGTACTTC.

The chain carries TRBV10-3 and TRBJ1-6; 8 bases fit TRBD1. J lost 5 bases, V lost 2 bases, and 2 bases had no gene match. This CDR3 region has 15 residues. Germline CDR1 ENHRY, CDR2 SYGVKD. The CDR3 loop is CAISEGQGDNSPLHF. The CDR3 bases are TGTGCCATCAGTGAGGGACAGGGAGATAATTCACCCCTCCACTTT.

The chain links TRBV25-1 to TRBJ1-1, with D perhaps TRBD1 (5 bases). The germline CDR1 and CDR2 sequences are MGHDK and SYGVNS. V lost 3 bases, J lost 6 bases, and 17 bases lay in between. This CDR3 contains 15 residues. CDR3 nucleotide sequence: TGTGCCAGCAGTGATTCCGCAGGGCGATTCGCTGAAGCTTTCTTT. As protein: CASSDSAGRFAEAFF.